These 13 T cell receptor beta chains were all obtained from the same sample, sequenced in a study of T cells in Graves' hyperthyroidism and ophthalmopathy (dated 2019 in TCRdb). Preparation of the library involved multiplex PCR. Sequencing instrument: Illumina HiSeq 2000. Amplification of TCR beta CDR3 regions was carried out from RNA transcripts. A first-round RT-PCR of the TCR CDR3 used the HTBI primer set with the Qiagen OneStep RT-PCR kit. TCRdb cleaned the public reads at Q25 with fastp, built clones with MiXCR and kept in-frame beta chains. Rows matching on CDR3 protein sequence are summarized as one entry with the most common DNA and genes. This sample comprises approximately 600,000 distinct CDR3 sequences, around 21% of them detected only once. The biggest ten clones account for 34% of the sample. The sequenced sample was blood. The receptors here all came from a man aged 25 to 40 with Graves' ophthalmopathy.

J is TRBJ2-1 and V is TRBV2; TRBD2 agrees at 8 bases. Trimming at V came to 3 bases and at J to 0 bases, leaving 4 bases not matched to a gene. Germline V gene sequence: CDR1 SNHLY, CDR2 FYNNEI. The CDR3 is 16 amino acids. As DNA, the CDR3 is TGTGCCAGCAGTGATAGTAGCGGGACCTCCTACAATGAGCAGTTCTTC. As protein: CASSDSSGTSYNEQFF.

This clonotype was observed many times. The chain links TRBV6-9 to TRBJ2-7; 10 bases are shared with TRBD2. The J segment lost 6 bases and the V segment lost 0 bases, leaving 5 bases of the junction unmatched. CDR1 and CDR2 (germline): MNHGY, SVAAGI. The CDR3 covers 15 residues. DNA for the CDR3: TGTGCCAGCAGTTATTCTCCTAGCGGGAGTAGCGAGCAGTACTTC. It specifies CASSYSPSGSSEQYF.

J is TRBJ2-5 and V is TRBV6-5; D remains unclear. Germline CDR1 MNHEY, CDR2 SVGAGI. V was cut by 3 bases and J by 4 bases, with 15 bases left in between. The CDR3 consists of 15 residues. The CDR3 region is CASSYRIRGTETQYF. The CDR3 DNA reads as TGTGCCAGCAGTTATAGAATTAGAGGTACAGAGACCCAGTACTTC.

This clonotype was picked up a small number of times. Here the CDR3 reads CATQTGGRSEAFF. In DNA, the CDR3 is TGTGCCACCCAGACAGGGGGCCGCTCTGAAGCTTTCTTT. This chain uses TRBV6-2 or TRBV6-3 with TRBJ1-1; 10 bases are shared with TRBD1. This CDR3 contains 13 residues. CDR1 and CDR2 (germline): MNHEY, SVGEGT. Germline trimming cut 10 bases from V and 6 bases from J; bases unmatched to any gene: 8.

This clonotype has ten or more counts. The chain has TRBV7-8 and TRBJ1-5; weak D call: TRBD1 (6 bases). Germline loops: CDR1 SGHVS, CDR2 FQNEAQ. The V end lost 2 bases, the J end lost 7 bases, and 15 bases lay between the germline ends. CDR3 length: 15 residues. The CDR3 here is CASSLMAGVGQPQHF. The CDR3 DNA reads as TGTGCCAGCAGCTTAATGGCAGGGGTAGGACAGCCCCAGCATTTT.

The sample holds a few counts of this clonotype. This sequence joins TRBV2 and TRBJ1-2, with D uncertain. V shed 6 bases and J shed 0 bases, with 11 bases lying between them. Per germline, CDR1 SNHLY and CDR2 FYNNEI. This CDR3 has 14 residues. CDR3 DNA sequence: TGTGCCAGCAGCAATAACCTTCCTAACTATGGCTACACCTTC. Translation: CASSNNLPNYGYTF.

The CDR3 DNA sequence: TGTGCCACCAGCAGACGCGCGAGCAATCAGCCCCAGCATTTT. Residues: CATSRRASNQPQHF. The chain couples TRBV24-1 to TRBJ1-5; D is unclear. V was cut by 7 bases and J by 1 base, with 10 bases left in between. The CDR3 extends over 14 amino acids. Germline assignment: CDR1 KGHDR and CDR2 SFDVKD.

The V gene is TRBV5-1, the J gene TRBJ2-1, with 8 bases identical to TRBD1. V shed 4 bases, J shed 4 bases, and the junction held 4 bases outside the gene matches. This CDR3 comprises 14 residues. Germline assignment: CDR1 SGHRS and CDR2 YFSETQ. The CDR3 is CASSRTGTYNEQFF. The CDR3 DNA follows: TGCGCCAGCAGCAGGACAGGGACTTACAATGAGCAGTTCTTC.

V and J are TRBV7-3 and TRBJ2-1, with TRBD2 matching over 7 bases. V dropped 5 bases and J dropped 2; count of bases not matched to a gene: 6. The CDR3 sequence is 15 residues long. Germline-derived CDR1 and CDR2 are SGHTA and FQGTGA. CDR3: CASSAKSGAYNEQFF. The CDR3 DNA is TGTGCCAGCAGCGCCAAAAGCGGGGCCTACAATGAGCAGTTCTTC.

This clonotype was seen more than once but under ten times. J is TRBJ2-5 and V is TRBV4-1; D is perhaps TRBD2 (6 bases). Germline V gene sequence: CDR1 MGHRA, CDR2 YSYEKL. Trimming shortened V by 1 base and J by 3 bases, and 9 bases separated the two germline ends. The CDR3 has 14 amino acids. The CDR3 is CASSQVGSEETQYF. The CDR3 DNA is TGCGCCAGCAGCCAAGTCGGGAGCGAAGAGACCCAGTACTTC.

This clonotype was seen repeatedly, ten times or more. The rearrangement uses TRBV2 and TRBJ2-7, with TRBD1 matching 8 bases. The trim removed 2 bases at V and 6 bases at J, leaving 9 bases unmatched. Germline V lookup: CDR1 SNHLY, CDR2 FYNNEI. The CDR3 sequence is 15 residues long. The CDR3 coding sequence is TGTGCCAGCAGTGAACCCGGACAGGGCCTCGCCGAGCAGTACTTC. This codes for CASSEPGQGLAEQYF.

This chain joins TRBV30 and TRBJ1-1, with D possibly being TRBD1 (6 bases). Looked up from germline, CDR1 is GTSNPN and CDR2 is SVGIG (reference sequence). The CDR3 covers 13 residues. Trimming cost V 0 bases and J 8 bases, with 13 bases left between them. CDR3 region: CAWSVIGTLEAFF. In nucleotides, the CDR3 is TGTGCCTGGAGTGTAATAGGGACACTAGAAGCTTTCTTT.

The rearrangement joins TRBV28 to TRBJ2-2; a weak D match, TRBD1 (6 bases). Per the germline V gene, CDR1 is MDHEN and CDR2 is SYDVKM. The CDR3 is 16 residues long. Trimming removed 7 bases from V and 1 base from J, with 16 bases in between. CDR3 in DNA: TGTGCCAGCATCAGGGCCGGGACATTGAACACCGGGGAGCTGTTTTTT. Its protein is CASIRAGTLNTGELFF.